The rows below give T cell receptor beta chains drawn from one sample of a study of T cells in Graves' hyperthyroidism and ophthalmopathy. In TCRdb, the multiplex PCR reads were re-called with MiXCR into one record per CDR3 protein. The sample holds around 480,000 distinct CDR3 sequences, 14% seen once. The sequencing input was blood. These receptors all stem from a woman under 30 with Graves' hyperthyroidism. Each CDR3 is given without its conserved first and last residue. Each record gives: clone size, V gene, J gene, CDR3 protein. A clone size is listed for some rows: how often the clone was seen (once, few, many), or a class if it is expanded.

>NA|TRBV12-3/TRBV12-4|TRBJ1-1
ASSLGFRSEAF
>many|TRBV27|TRBJ1-2
ASSPGGSSLFLYGYT
>many|TRBV30|TRBJ1-1
AWSPRAQTEAF
>many|TRBV3-1|TRBJ2-1
ASSQLSAGAGDEQF
>many|TRBV12-3/TRBV12-4|TRBJ2-3
ASTPHSGPQWDTQY
>NA|TRBV20-1|TRBJ2-3
SARDRVDTQY
>NA|TRBV20-1|TRBJ2-7
SAQRDRGHEQY
>many|TRBV27|TRBJ1-1
ASTPGGVGTEAF
>many|TRBV6-6|TRBJ2-1
ASSYSAGRPTNEQF
>many|TRBV2|TRBJ1-2
ASSRSGQGNYGYT
>many|TRBV2|TRBJ2-5
ASSVPRLAGGEVEETQY
>NA|TRBV28|TRBJ2-7
ASSLLAASGSYEQY
>NA|TRBV6-2/TRBV6-3|TRBJ1-2
ASKGQGYGYT
>many|TRBV24-1|TRBJ2-2
ATSDYGELF
>many|TRBV7-2|TRBJ1-2
ASSTGTGTNYGYT
>NA|TRBV5-4|TRBJ2-7
ASSLGASGRARTYEQY
>few|TRBV5-1|TRBJ2-1
ASSLREVPYNEQF
>many|TRBV18|TRBJ2-7
ASSRSGSDEQY
>many|TRBV14|TRBJ1-5
ASSQNGDPKQPQH
>NA|TRBV4-1|TRBJ2-7
ASSPPEGNTYEQY
>many|TRBV5-1|TRBJ2-1
ASNWLTSGAYNEQF
>many|TRBV13|TRBJ2-1
ASSTRTSGPYNEQF
>once|TRBV27|TRBJ1-1
ASSLVGGSTEAF